The sequence of this TCR beta chain was determined in a study of T cell repertoires in cytomegalovirus infection. One entry per CDR3 protein, called by TCRdb with MiXCR from the reads. Counted here are around 430,000 distinct CDR3 sequences, under 45% occurring once; the ten biggest clones make up about 39%. Germline CDR1 LGHNT, CDR2 FRNRAP. CDR3 length equals 18 residues. V lost 0 bases and J lost 5, with 19 bases in between. There are a few counts of this clonotype. Antigen specificity is unknown. The chain uses TRBV12-5 and TRBJ2-2, with D perhaps matching TRBD1 (6 bases). The material sequenced was cultured PBMCs, taken from culture after CMV antigen stimulation. This receptor was obtained from a human donor in good health (CMV status not recorded). Some clones in this sample may be carry-over from other donors' samples. CDR3 loop: CASGLVLVGGSGTGELFF. The CDR3 DNA reads as TGTGCTAGTGGTTTGGTACTCGTAGGGGGAAGTGGGACCGGGGAGCTGTTTTTT.